This T cell receptor beta chain was obtained from a study of shared clonotypes between healthy human individuals. The study's findings and limits: The four-donor shared clonotypes exceeded non-shared clonotypes in generation probability, with non-shared ones scoring lower.

About this clone itself: Its antigen is unidentified.

V was cut by 5 bases and J by 2 bases, with 26 bases left in between. Germline-derived CDR1 and CDR2 are SEHNR and FQNEAQ (reference sequence). This CDR3 is built from 19 residues. Using immunoSEQ multiplex PCR, the repertoire was profiled, and TCRdb retains in-frame clones only, with some absent. This sample has around 1,900,000 clones, with 93% found just once. In the naive CD8 group, cells lacked CD45RO and were positively selected for CCR7, so terminally differentiated effector memory CD45RA+ cells were left out. This receptor was obtained from a man younger than 35 in good health. Some clones in this sample may be carry-over from other donors' samples. V and J are TRBV7-9 and TRBJ2-3; D assignment may be TRBD1 or TRBD2 (5 bases each). Sequencing input: naive CD8+ T cells from PBMCs. Here the CDR3 reads CASSRGTSKGVRDTDTQYF. The CDR3 DNA sequence: TGTGCCAGCAGCCGTGGGACCAGCAAGGGAGTCAGGGACACAGATACGCAGTATTTT.